The T cell receptor (beta chain) described here comes from a study of post-analysis software for immune sequencing data. A note on this clonotype: The antigen remains unidentified.

V shed 2 bases and J 6 bases; nucleotides not matched to a gene: 7. The CDR3 has 16 amino acids. cDNA libraries for TCR beta contained unique molecular identifiers. TCRdb recomputed calls from the PCR reads with MiXCR, one row per CDR3 protein. The sample has roughly 620,000 distinct CDR3 sequences, 44% seen once. The study, taken as a whole, reports: Controls showed lower frequencies than patients for roughly 5 TRBV segments, and TRBV5-6, TRBV5-1 and TRBV20-1 were among these. Normalized Chao1 diversity was significantly lower in multiple sclerosis patients than in controls. F measure clustering grouped samples strongly by preparation batch.

The TCR originated in a girl aged 5-17 years with multiple sclerosis. V and J are TRBV12-3 or TRBV12-4 and TRBJ2-1; 10 positions agree with TRBD2. Sequences were obtained from blood. CDR3 amino acids: CASSLLPSGSSNEQFF. In DNA form, the CDR3 reads TGTGCCAGCAGTTTACTGCCTAGCGGGAGCTCCAATGAGCAGTTCTTC.